These 3 T cell receptor beta chains were all obtained from the same sample, sequenced in a study of CD8+ T cells in alopecia areata. Reverse transcribed after extraction, RNA yielded cDNA as the sequencing template. The table came from immunoSEQ multiplex PCR; TCRdb's copy has only in-frame clones and leaves some out. The sample includes over 150,000 clones, roughly 50% of them seen just once. The sample's treatment: oral pan-JAK inhibitor, 5-10 mg twice daily. The sequencing used CD8+ T cells sorted from blood, collected at week 24, from a patient treated with tofacitinib. These TCRs come from a human donor with alopecia areata.

The chain carries TRBV6-4 and TRBJ2-1; 10 bases align to TRBD1. V was pared by 4 bases and J by 10 bases, with 10 bases of the junction left unmatched. The length of the CDR3 is 15 residues. Germline CDR1 and CDR2: MRHNA and SNTAGT. The CDR3, as DNA: TGTGCCAGCAGTGTTGGGACAGGGGCGGCAGAGGAGCAGTTCTTC. Amino acid sequence: CASSVGTGAAEEQFF.

The chain is built from TRBV7-8 and TRBJ2-1; no clear D. In germline, CDR1 is SGHVS, CDR2 FQNEAQ. The CDR3 length is 14 residues. Trimming removed 5 bases at V and 9 bases at J, with 17 bases between. The CDR3 spells CASSADVPSGEQFF. CDR3 sequence (DNA): TGTGCCAGCAGCGCGGACGTACCATCGGGTGAGCAGTTCTTC.

The V call is TRBV27, the J call TRBJ2-1; D is unresolved. This CDR3 contains 13 residues. Germline assignment: CDR1 MNHEY and CDR2 SMNVEV (reference sequence). The V end lost 5 bases, the J end lost 5 bases, and 10 bases lay between the germline ends. DNA for the CDR3: TGTGCCAGCAGTCCCTTCCCGGACAATGAGCAGTTCTTC. Residues: CASSPFPDNEQFF.